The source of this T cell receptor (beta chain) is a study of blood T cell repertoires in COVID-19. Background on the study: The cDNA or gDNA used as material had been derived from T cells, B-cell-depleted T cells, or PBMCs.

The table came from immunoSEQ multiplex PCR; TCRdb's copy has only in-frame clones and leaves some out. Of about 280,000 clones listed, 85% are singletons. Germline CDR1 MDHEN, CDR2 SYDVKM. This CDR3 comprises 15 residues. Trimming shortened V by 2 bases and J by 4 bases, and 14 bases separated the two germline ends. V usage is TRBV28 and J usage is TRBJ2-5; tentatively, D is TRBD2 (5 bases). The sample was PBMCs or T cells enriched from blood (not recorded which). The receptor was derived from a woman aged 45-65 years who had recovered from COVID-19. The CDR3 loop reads CASSLGGAQGETQYF. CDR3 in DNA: TGTGCCAGCAGTTTAGGAGGTGCCCAAGGAGAGACCCAGTACTTC.